This TCR beta chain was sequenced for a study of T cell responses to AZD1222 COVID-19 vaccine. Study background: Pooling was applied to second doses at about 4 or about 12 weeks.

V lost 2 bases, J lost 1 base, and 12 bases lay in between. The CDR3 length is 16 residues. General study findings and limits: Reportedly, nearly half the spike-specific TCRs target unmutated variant regions. Donors were mostly white British, more females; clonal diversity possibly underestimated.

The protocol was immunoSEQ multiplex PCR, while the TCRdb copy is restricted to in-frame clones and leaves out a portion. The table includes 95,000 to 110,000 clones, roughly 88% detected once. In regard to this clone: The antigen remains unidentified.

The rearrangement uses TRBV23-1 and TRBJ1-3; D gene ambiguous. TRBV23-1 is marked as an open reading frame, function uncertain. The source is an adult in good health. The sample here was peripheral blood, taken on day 0 of AZD1222 vaccination. This chain's CDR3 is CASSQRRGRSGNTIYF. DNA for the CDR3: TGCGCCAGCAGTCAAAGGCGAGGGAGATCTGGAAACACCATATATTTT.